This T cell receptor beta chain was captured in a study of blood T cell repertoires in COVID-19. Study details: Donors in the United States, Italy and Spain gave samples during acute or convalescent COVID-19. The analysed material was cDNA or gDNA that came from T cells, B-cell-depleted T cells, or PBMCs.

As processed by the authors: Using reference gene primer amplification, nucleated cell counts were estimated. The repertoire was sequenced with immunoSEQ multiplex PCR; TCRdb's copy has only in-frame clones and lacks some. V, J and clone size were drawn from that table, and D and trimming were deduced from the DNA. The sample has roughly 250,000 clones; approximately 86% are singletons. This receptor was identified in a woman aged 30 to 39 with acute or convalescent COVID-19. Sequencing was done on a sample of peripheral blood.

CDR3 in amino acids: CASSYIGRGKNGYTF. The CDR3 DNA reads TGTGCCAGCAGCTATATAGGCCGGGGGAAAAATGGCTACACCTTC. The chain recombines TRBV5-5 with TRBJ1-2; D is perhaps TRBD1 (5 bases). This CDR3 is 15 amino acids long. Trimming left V 3 bases short and J 6 bases short, with 18 bases between. Germline values: CDR1 SGHKS, CDR2 YYEKEE (reference sequence).